A selection of T cell receptor beta chains follows, all from one sample in a study of cytomegalovirus exposure and HLA in healthy donors. Repertoires were generated with immunoSEQ multiplex PCR, while TCRdb's copy carries only in-frame clones and drops some. This repertoire shows 150,000 to 190,000 clones, more than 75% found once; its top ten account for less than 2.5%. The sequencing input was PBMCs. The source of these receptors is a young woman in good health and CMV-seronegative. Each CDR3 is given with its conserved first and last residue. The order of the fields is clone size, V gene, D gene, CDR3 length, J gene, CDR3 DNA, CDR3 protein. A D gene is named only where the DNA matches it firmly. Clone size, where shown, is once, few, many, or a class for clones that have expanded.

clone_size: NA
v_call: TRBV18
d_call: NA
cdr3_length: 17
j_call: TRBJ1-4
cdr3_nt: TGTGCCAGCTCACCTATACCCCGGGGGGCTACGGGGGAAAAACTGTTTTTT
cdr3_aa: CASSPIPRGATGEKLFF

clone_size: once
v_call: TRBV19
d_call: TRBD1
cdr3_length: 14
j_call: TRBJ1-1
cdr3_nt: TGTGCCAGCCGGGATCCGGGACAGGGGGGTGAAGCTTTCTTT
cdr3_aa: CASRDPGQGGEAFF

clone_size: NA
v_call: TRBV4-3
d_call: TRBD2
cdr3_length: 17
j_call: TRBJ2-3
cdr3_nt: TGCGCCAGCAGCCAAGATGGGCTAGCGGCCCCCACAGATACGCAGTATTTT
cdr3_aa: CASSQDGLAAPTDTQYF

clone_size: NA
v_call: TRBV6-6
d_call: TRBD2
cdr3_length: 14
j_call: TRBJ2-1
cdr3_nt: TGTGCCAGCAGGCCCGGGACTAGTAGAAATGAGCAGTTCTTC
cdr3_aa: CASRPGTSRNEQFF

clone_size: NA
v_call: TRBV28
d_call: NA
cdr3_length: 13
j_call: TRBJ2-7
cdr3_nt: TGTGCCAGCAGTTCGACACTCGACTACGAGCAGTACTTC
cdr3_aa: CASSSTLDYEQYF

clone_size: NA
v_call: TRBV6-6
d_call: TRBD2
cdr3_length: 14
j_call: TRBJ2-1
cdr3_nt: TGTGCCAGCAGTTACTCGCCGGGGAGGGATGAGCAGTTCTTC
cdr3_aa: CASSYSPGRDEQFF

clone_size: NA
v_call: TRBV2
d_call: NA
cdr3_length: 14
j_call: TRBJ1-2
cdr3_nt: TGTGCCAGCAGCCTGGAGGCGCCAAACTATGGCTACACCTTC
cdr3_aa: CASSLEAPNYGYTF

clone_size: NA
v_call: TRBV28
d_call: TRBD1
cdr3_length: 13
j_call: TRBJ2-1
cdr3_nt: TGTGCCAGCAGTTCCAGACAGGGCCGAAGTGAGTTCTTC
cdr3_aa: CASSSRQGRSEFF

clone_size: NA
v_call: TRBV30
d_call: TRBD2
cdr3_length: 12
j_call: TRBJ2-7
cdr3_nt: TGTGCCTGGAGTGGGACTAGTCACGAGCAGTACTTC
cdr3_aa: CAWSGTSHEQYF

clone_size: NA
v_call: TRBV9
d_call: NA
cdr3_length: 14
j_call: TRBJ1-4
cdr3_nt: TGTGCCAGCAGCGTAGAACCCACAAGGGGAGGACTGTTTTTT
cdr3_aa: CASSVEPTRGGLFF

clone_size: NA
v_call: TRBV5-6
d_call: NA
cdr3_length: 15
j_call: TRBJ1-4
cdr3_nt: TGTGCCAGCAGCTTGGACGACAGCGCGAATGAAAAACTGTTTTTT
cdr3_aa: CASSLDDSANEKLFF

clone_size: NA
v_call: TRBV4-3
d_call: TRBD1
cdr3_length: 18
j_call: TRBJ2-1
cdr3_nt: TGCGCCAGCAGCCACCCCTCGGGGACAGGGGTGTCCTACAATGAGCAGTTCTTC
cdr3_aa: CASSHPSGTGVSYNEQFF

clone_size: NA
v_call: TRBV10-3
d_call: NA
cdr3_length: 13
j_call: TRBJ1-1
cdr3_nt: TGTGCCACCACTGACGGGAGAGGAGCTGAAGCTTTCTTT
cdr3_aa: CATTDGRGAEAFF

clone_size: few
v_call: TRBV18
d_call: NA
cdr3_length: 12
j_call: TRBJ1-2
cdr3_nt: TGTGCCAGCTCACCACCAATGACTGCCAGCTACTTC
cdr3_aa: CASSPPMTASYF

clone_size: few
v_call: TRBV13
d_call: TRBD2
cdr3_length: 14
j_call: TRBJ2-1
cdr3_nt: TGTGCCAGCAGCCCCCAGCCCCCCAGCGGGAGTCAGTTCTTC
cdr3_aa: CASSPQPPSGSQFF

clone_size: NA
v_call: TRBV14
d_call: TRBD2
cdr3_length: 15
j_call: TRBJ2-5
cdr3_nt: TGTGCCAGCAGCCAAGCATTGGCGGGAGGGCCGCTGCAGTACTTC
cdr3_aa: CASSQALAGGPLQYF

clone_size: NA
v_call: TRBV4-1
d_call: TRBD2
cdr3_length: 17
j_call: TRBJ2-7
cdr3_nt: TGCGCCAGCAGCCAACTTCCCGGGACTAGTAGTCAGTACGAGCAGTACTTC
cdr3_aa: CASSQLPGTSSQYEQYF

clone_size: NA
v_call: TRBV19
d_call: NA
cdr3_length: 15
j_call: TRBJ1-2
cdr3_nt: TGTGCCAGTAGTAGCCGGGAGACCACTAACTATGGCTACACCTTC
cdr3_aa: CASSSRETTNYGYTF

clone_size: NA
v_call: TRBV30
d_call: TRBD1
cdr3_length: 13
j_call: TRBJ1-5
cdr3_nt: TGTGCCTACGGACAGGGAGGCGATCAGCCCCAGCATTTT
cdr3_aa: CAYGQGGDQPQHF

clone_size: few
v_call: TRBV21-1
d_call: NA
cdr3_length: 15
j_call: TRBJ2-7
cdr3_nt: TGTGCCAGCAGCTCCACGGGACTAGCGACCTACGAGCAGTACTTC
cdr3_aa: CASSSTGLATYEQYF

clone_size: NA
v_call: TRBV12-5
d_call: NA
cdr3_length: 12
j_call: TRBJ1-2
cdr3_nt: TGTGCTAGTGGTTTCAGGGGCTATGGCTACACCTTC
cdr3_aa: CASGFRGYGYTF

clone_size: NA
v_call: TRBV30
d_call: TRBD2
cdr3_length: 13
j_call: TRBJ2-1
cdr3_nt: TGTGCCTGGAACGACGGGAGGGGCGATGAGCAGTTCTTC
cdr3_aa: CAWNDGRGDEQFF

clone_size: NA
v_call: TRBV9
d_call: NA
cdr3_length: 14
j_call: TRBJ2-2
cdr3_nt: TGTGCCAGCAGCCTTGCGCTGAACACCGGGGAGCTGTTTTTT
cdr3_aa: CASSLALNTGELFF

clone_size: NA
v_call: TRBV7-3
d_call: TRBD2
cdr3_length: 16
j_call: TRBJ2-3
cdr3_nt: TGTGCCAGCAGCTCCGGGGAGCGGGGGAGGGCAGATACGCAGTATTTT
cdr3_aa: CASSSGERGRADTQYF

clone_size: NA
v_call: TRBV18
d_call: NA
cdr3_length: 15
j_call: TRBJ1-1
cdr3_nt: TGTGCCAGCTCACCCCGGGATGGGAGAGGGACTGAAGCTTTCTTT
cdr3_aa: CASSPRDGRGTEAFF

clone_size: NA
v_call: TRBV5-6
d_call: NA
cdr3_length: 15
j_call: TRBJ2-5
cdr3_nt: TGTGCCAGCAGCTTGGCGTTAGGAGTCGGAGAGACCCAGTACTTC
cdr3_aa: CASSLALGVGETQYF

clone_size: NA
v_call: TRBV27
d_call: NA
cdr3_length: 13
j_call: TRBJ1-4
cdr3_nt: TGTGCCAGCAGTCTGGGCCCCTCAGGAAAACTGTTTTTT
cdr3_aa: CASSLGPSGKLFF

clone_size: NA
v_call: TRBV18
d_call: TRBD2
cdr3_length: 15
j_call: TRBJ2-7
cdr3_nt: TGTGCCAGCTCACCCCGGGCTAGCGGGGGAGGCGAGCAGTACTTC
cdr3_aa: CASSPRASGGGEQYF

clone_size: NA
v_call: TRBV11-3
d_call: TRBD1
cdr3_length: 14
j_call: TRBJ2-7
cdr3_nt: TGTGCCAGCAACCGACAGGGTCCGGGCTACGAGCAGTACTTC
cdr3_aa: CASNRQGPGYEQYF

clone_size: NA
v_call: TRBV27
d_call: NA
cdr3_length: 15
j_call: TRBJ1-2
cdr3_nt: TGTGCCAGCAGACACAGGGTAGATGGGTACTATGGCTACACCTTC
cdr3_aa: CASRHRVDGYYGYTF

clone_size: once
v_call: TRBV28
d_call: TRBD1
cdr3_length: 14
j_call: TRBJ1-2
cdr3_nt: TGTGCCAGCAGTCCTGTGGACAGGATCTATGGCTACACCTTC
cdr3_aa: CASSPVDRIYGYTF

clone_size: NA
v_call: TRBV2
d_call: TRBD1
cdr3_length: 13
j_call: TRBJ1-5
cdr3_nt: TGTGCCAGCAGGGACAGGGTTCATCAGCCCCAGCATTTT
cdr3_aa: CASRDRVHQPQHF

clone_size: NA
v_call: TRBV19
d_call: TRBD1
cdr3_length: 14
j_call: TRBJ1-2
cdr3_nt: TGTGCCAGTAGTGGCTACAGGGGGAACTATGGCTACACCTTC
cdr3_aa: CASSGYRGNYGYTF

clone_size: NA
v_call: TRBV11-3
d_call: TRBD1
cdr3_length: 14
j_call: TRBJ2-1
cdr3_nt: TGTGCCAGCAGCTCCGGACAGGGGAACAATGAGCAGTTCTTC
cdr3_aa: CASSSGQGNNEQFF

clone_size: NA
v_call: TRBV15
d_call: TRBD2
cdr3_length: 18
j_call: TRBJ2-2
cdr3_nt: TGTGCCACCAGCAGAGACCCTGGGGGGGTAGCGAACACCGGGGAGCTGTTTTTT
cdr3_aa: CATSRDPGGVANTGELFF

clone_size: NA
v_call: TRBV9
d_call: TRBD1
cdr3_length: 15
j_call: TRBJ1-1
cdr3_nt: TGTGCCAGCAGCGGGGGACAGGGTGGGTTCACTGAAGCTTTCTTT
cdr3_aa: CASSGGQGGFTEAFF

clone_size: NA
v_call: TRBV7-2
d_call: TRBD2
cdr3_length: 14
j_call: TRBJ2-3
cdr3_nt: TGTGCCAGCAGCTTAGGGACTAGCCCAGATACGCAGTATTTT
cdr3_aa: CASSLGTSPDTQYF

clone_size: NA
v_call: TRBV7-2
d_call: NA
cdr3_length: 16
j_call: TRBJ1-1
cdr3_nt: TGTGCCAGCAGCTTGAACTCCGGGGTCTCTAGGACTGAAGCTTTCTTT
cdr3_aa: CASSLNSGVSRTEAFF

clone_size: NA
v_call: TRBV7-2
d_call: TRBD2
cdr3_length: 14
j_call: TRBJ2-3
cdr3_nt: TGTGCCAGCAGCCGTAGCGGGAGCACAGATACGCAGTATTTT
cdr3_aa: CASSRSGSTDTQYF

clone_size: NA
v_call: TRBV5-4
d_call: TRBD1
cdr3_length: 14
j_call: TRBJ2-7
cdr3_nt: TGTGCCAGCAGACCCGGGACAGGGGTCCACGAGCAGTACTTC
cdr3_aa: CASRPGTGVHEQYF

clone_size: NA
v_call: TRBV7-9
d_call: TRBD1
cdr3_length: 16
j_call: TRBJ2-7
cdr3_nt: TGTGCCAGCAGCCCCTGGGGGGAGACAGGGGCCTACGAGCAGTACTTC
cdr3_aa: CASSPWGETGAYEQYF

clone_size: NA
v_call: TRBV19
d_call: NA
cdr3_length: 15
j_call: TRBJ2-7
cdr3_nt: TGTGCCAGTAGTATAGGGCTAGGAACTAATAGCGAGCAGTACTTC
cdr3_aa: CASSIGLGTNSEQYF

clone_size: NA
v_call: TRBV9
d_call: NA
cdr3_length: 13
j_call: TRBJ1-6
cdr3_nt: TGTGCCAGCAGCGTAGGGTCGAGGTCACCCCTCCACTTT
cdr3_aa: CASSVGSRSPLHF

clone_size: NA
v_call: TRBV10-3
d_call: NA
cdr3_length: 14
j_call: TRBJ2-1
cdr3_nt: TGTGCCATCAAGGGCGGGGGCCCTTACAATGAGCAGTTCTTC
cdr3_aa: CAIKGGGPYNEQFF

clone_size: few
v_call: TRBV7-2
d_call: NA
cdr3_length: 14
j_call: TRBJ2-1
cdr3_nt: TGTGCCAGCAGCTTGACAGCGACTTACAATGAGCAGTTCTTC
cdr3_aa: CASSLTATYNEQFF

clone_size: NA
v_call: TRBV9
d_call: NA
cdr3_length: 15
j_call: TRBJ1-1
cdr3_nt: TGTGCCAGCAGCCCCTCCAGGGCAATGAACACTGAAGCTTTCTTT
cdr3_aa: CASSPSRAMNTEAFF

clone_size: NA
v_call: TRBV25-1
d_call: NA
cdr3_length: 18
j_call: TRBJ2-5
cdr3_nt: TGTGCCAGCAGTGATGGAAAAAAACGGGACACTAGACAAGAGACCCAGTACTTC
cdr3_aa: CASSDGKKRDTRQETQYF

clone_size: NA
v_call: TRBV11-2
d_call: TRBD1
cdr3_length: 14
j_call: TRBJ2-5
cdr3_nt: TGTGCCAGCAGCCCGGGGGACAGGGAAGAGACCCAGTACTTC
cdr3_aa: CASSPGDREETQYF

clone_size: NA
v_call: TRBV5-1
d_call: NA
cdr3_length: 12
j_call: TRBJ2-5
cdr3_nt: TGCGCCAGCAGCTCGGTTTTCGAGACCCAGTACTTC
cdr3_aa: CASSSVFETQYF

clone_size: NA
v_call: TRBV18
d_call: TRBD1
cdr3_length: 15
j_call: TRBJ1-4
cdr3_nt: TGTGCCAGCTCACCACCGGGACAGGTTCGCGAAAAACTGTTTTTT
cdr3_aa: CASSPPGQVREKLFF

clone_size: NA
v_call: TRBV23-1
d_call: NA
cdr3_length: 13
j_call: TRBJ1-5
cdr3_nt: TGCGCCAGCAGTCAAGCAGGGTGTCAGCCCCAGCATTTT
cdr3_aa: CASSQAGCQPQHF

clone_size: NA
v_call: TRBV4-1
d_call: NA
cdr3_length: 13
j_call: TRBJ1-6
cdr3_nt: TGCGCCAGCAGCCAAACCGGTAATTCACCCCTCCACTTT
cdr3_aa: CASSQTGNSPLHF

clone_size: NA
v_call: TRBV7-6
d_call: NA
cdr3_length: 14
j_call: TRBJ1-1
cdr3_nt: TGTGCCAGCAGCTTAGTGGGCGGGAAGGCTGAAGCTTTCTTT
cdr3_aa: CASSLVGGKAEAFF

clone_size: NA
v_call: TRBV30
d_call: NA
cdr3_length: 13
j_call: TRBJ1-5
cdr3_nt: TGTGCCTGGAGCGGGTCCTCGGAACAGCCCCAGCATTTT
cdr3_aa: CAWSGSSEQPQHF

clone_size: NA
v_call: TRBV30
d_call: NA
cdr3_length: 11
j_call: TRBJ2-2
cdr3_nt: TGTGCCTGGAGTCGAGGCGGGGAGCTGTTTTTT
cdr3_aa: CAWSRGGELFF